Listed below are T cell receptor beta chains from one sample, sequenced in a study. MiXCR, applied by TCRdb to the 5' RACE reads, yields one record per CDR3 protein. The sample holds 45,000 to 55,000 distinct CDR3 sequences, more than 20% seen once. Sequencing was performed on tumor-infiltrating naive CD4+ T cells sorted from the breast tumor. The receptors shown here come from a female donor with breast cancer. The CDR3 runs from the conserved cysteine through the conserved F or W. Each record gives: J gene, D gene, V gene, clone size, CDR3 DNA, CDR3 protein. The D gene is left open where the match is weak. The size entry is marked missing in some rows and otherwise reads once, few, many or a size class.

TRBJ2-3 | . | TRBV5-6 | once | TGTGCCAGCAGCACCTATGACTTCAGCACAGATACGCAGTATTTT | CASSTYDFSTDTQYF
TRBJ2-2 | . | TRBV10-1 | . | TGCGCCAGCAGCTTAGGCCCCTTGGGGGCGAACACCGGGGAGCTGTTTTTT | CASSLGPLGANTGELFF
TRBJ2-3 | . | TRBV5-1 | few | TGCGCCAGCAGCGACTCCTCCGGGACCCCGAGGACAGATACGCAGTATTTT | CASSDSSGTPRTDTQYF
TRBJ2-1 | TRBD2 | TRBV5-1 | few | TGCGCCAGCAGTACTAGCGGGGGCCACAATGAGCAGTTCTTC | CASSTSGGHNEQFF
TRBJ2-5 | TRBD2 | TRBV28 | . | TGTGCCACCCTCGCTGGCAGCACTAGCGGAGCCCGAGAGACCCAGTACTTC | CATLAGSTSGARETQYF
TRBJ1-2 | . | TRBV20-1 | many | TGCAGTGCTAGAGATCCACGGAGAGGGATCTATGGCTACACCTTC | CSARDPRRGIYGYTF
TRBJ1-5 | TRBD1 | TRBV6-5 | many | TGTGCCAGCAGAGATAGGGACAGGGGTGGACAACGCGGCAATCAGCCCCAGCATTTT | CASRDRDRGGQRGNQPQHF
TRBJ2-1 | . | TRBV7-3 | few | TGTGCCAGCAGCTCCCCCCCGGCAGGCGAGCAGTTCTTC | CASSSPPAGEQFF
TRBJ2-1 | . | TRBV5-1 | few | TGCGCCAGCAGCCGATCACAGGGTTCCCATGAGCAGTTCTTC | CASSRSQGSHEQFF
TRBJ1-1 | . | TRBV12-5 | . | TGTGCTACTCAGGGAGAAGCTTTCTTT | CATQGEAFF
TRBJ2-4 | . | TRBV4-1 | . | TGCGCCAGCAGCCAAGAAAGGTTAGCCAAAAACATTCAGTACTTC | CASSQERLAKNIQYF
TRBJ2-3 | TRBD2 | TRBV13 | few | TGTGCCAGCAGCTTAAGGGGAGGGCTTCTGGGTACAGATACGCAGTATTTT | CASSLRGGLLGTDTQYF
TRBJ1-1 | TRBD1 | TRBV4-2 | . | TGTGCCAGCAGCCGTGGACAGGTCATGAACACTGAAGCTTTCTTT | CASSRGQVMNTEAFF
TRBJ1-2 | TRBD1 | TRBV5-4 | . | TGTGCCAGCAGCTTGTTCGGGACAGGGGGTCATGGCTACACCTTC | CASSLFGTGGHGYTF
TRBJ2-3 | TRBD2 | TRBV15 | . | TGTGCCACCAGCAGGAGGACTAGCGGAGCAGATACGCAGTATTTT | CATSRRTSGADTQYF
TRBJ1-2 | . | TRBV6-5 | few | TGTGCCAGCAGATCTTCCCCCGGGACACCGAACTATGGCCACACCTTC | CASRSSPGTPNYGHTF
TRBJ2-3 | . | TRBV4-3 | few | TGCGCCAGCAGCCAAGACGGGCGGGGTATAGGTACGCAGTATTTT | CASSQDGRGIGTQYF
TRBJ2-1 | . | TRBV5-1 | many | TGCGCCAGCAGTTTCGCACTAGCTTCGGATGAGCAGTTCTTC | CASSFALASDEQFF
TRBJ1-3 | . | TRBV20-1 | many | TGCAGTGCTAATAGGGGAAACACCATATATTTT | CSANRGNTIYF
TRBJ1-2 | . | TRBV19 | few | TGTGCCAGTAAAGGGTCCACGGTTGATGGCTACACCTTC | CASKGSTVDGYTF
TRBJ1-2 | . | TRBV20-1 | . | TGCAGTGCTGAACCGGGACCCTATGGCTACACCTTC | CSAEPGPYGYTF
TRBJ2-1 | . | TRBV12-3/TRBV12-4 | . | TGTGCCAGCAGTCCGCCCGTAAGATCGAAGAAGGAGCAGTTCTTC | CASSPPVRSKKEQFF
TRBJ2-1 | TRBD2 | TRBV30 | . | TGTGCCTGGAGGGGGCAGCTAGCGGGCTCGTTCTTC | CAWRGQLAGSFF
TRBJ2-7 | . | TRBV5-1 | medium-sized | TGCGCCAGCAGCTTGGAGTCCCCGGGACGGATCTCCTACGAGCAGTACTTC | CASSLESPGRISYEQYF
TRBJ1-6 | TRBD1 | TRBV7-9 | few | TGTGCCAGCAGCCTGGGACAGGCAAGGTCACCCCTCCACTTT | CASSLGQARSPLHF
TRBJ2-1 | TRBD2 | TRBV5-1 | many | TGCGCCAGCAGGTCATTAGCGGGAGGGGACCATGAGCAGTTCTTC | CASRSLAGGDHEQFF
TRBJ2-5 | . | TRBV20-1 | many | TGCAGTGCTAAAAGGGGTCCAGAGACCCAGTACTTC | CSAKRGPETQYF
TRBJ2-1 | . | TRBV5-1 | . | TGCGCCAGCAGCGACTCCTACAATGAGCAGTTCTTC | CASSDSYNEQFF
TRBJ2-7 | . | TRBV20-1 | . | TGCAGTGCTAAATTTTCCATCCGGGGCTACGAGCAGTACTTC | CSAKFSIRGYEQYF
TRBJ2-3 | . | TRBV20-1 | . | TGCAGTGCGGTGGTGGGAGAGGGGGCAGATACGCAGTATTTT | CSAVVGEGADTQYF
TRBJ1-2 | . | TRBV28 | once | TGTGCCGGCACCCTACGTGGTCGTAACTATGGCTACACCTTC | CAGTLRGRNYGYTF
TRBJ2-6 | . | TRBV5-1 | many | TGCGCCAGCAGCTTGGGATCGGGGGCTACGGGGGCCAACGTCCTGACTTTC | CASSLGSGATGANVLTF
TRBJ1-6 | . | TRBV12-3/TRBV12-4 | few | TGTGCCAGCAGCCAAAACAGCGACGGCAATTCACCCCTCCACTTT | CASSQNSDGNSPLHF
TRBJ1-4 | . | TRBV20-1 | few | TGCAGCTCCTTCTGGGCAACTAATGAAAAACTGTTTTTT | CSSFWATNEKLFF
TRBJ2-3 | TRBD1 | TRBV27 | . | TGTGCCAGCTCTTCTCGGACAGGGGGAACAGATACGCAGTATTTT | CASSSRTGGTDTQYF
TRBJ2-7 | . | TRBV20-1 | few | TGCAGTGCTAGAGGCGACTCCTACGAGCAGTACTTC | CSARGDSYEQYF
TRBJ1-5 | . | TRBV2 | . | TGTGCCAGCGCCCGCGACAGCCCGAGTCAGCCCCAGCATTTT | CASARDSPSQPQHF
TRBJ1-4 | . | TRBV7-2 | few | TGTGCCAGCAGCTTACCGGGCACAGGGAGGAAACTGTTTTTT | CASSLPGTGRKLFF
TRBJ2-5 | TRBD2 | TRBV5-6 | few | TGTGCCAGCAGCCCCAGGACTAGCGGGAGCTCGAAGACCCAGTACTTC | CASSPRTSGSSKTQYF
TRBJ1-5 | . | TRBV6-5 | . | TGTGCCAGCAGGCTAGCGGGGAATCCGCCCCAGCATTTT | CASRLAGNPPQHF
TRBJ1-6 | . | TRBV5-1 | . | TGCGCCAACAGCCCTATAGGGGGAGATTCACCCCTCCACTTT | CANSPIGGDSPLHF
TRBJ1-4 | . | TRBV7-2 | few | TGTGCCAGCAGCTCCTGGGGGGCAACTAATGAAAAACTGTTTTTT | CASSSWGATNEKLFF
TRBJ1-3 | . | TRBV6-5 | few | TGTGCCAGCAGTTACTCGATTTGGGGACTCAACTCTGGAAACACCATATATTTT | CASSYSIWGLNSGNTIYF
TRBJ2-7 | . | TRBV6-5 | few | TGTGCCAGCAGCCCCCAGGGATTCCCGTTTTCCTACGAGCAGTACTTC | CASSPQGFPFSYEQYF
TRBJ2-1 | . | TRBV2 | few | TGTGCCAGCAGCCCCCAAGGGATGGGACTCAATAATGAGCAGTTCTTC | CASSPQGMGLNNEQFF
TRBJ2-5 | . | TRBV6-2/TRBV6-3 | . | TGTGCCAGCAGTTCCGCACAAGAGACCCAGTACTTC | CASSSAQETQYF
TRBJ2-3 | . | TRBV11-2 | . | TGTGCCAGAAGCGCAAGATACCGGGGCGCGTCATCCGATACGCAGTATTTT | CARSARYRGASSDTQYF
TRBJ2-6 | . | TRBV20-1 | few | TGCAGTGCTAAATCGGCGGGCTTTCCGTCTGGGGCCAACGTCCTGACTTTC | CSAKSAGFPSGANVLTF
TRBJ1-5 | TRBD1 | TRBV5-1 | . | TGCGCCAGCAGCCGACAGGGCGGAAAGAATCAGCCCCAGCATTTT | CASSRQGGKNQPQHF
TRBJ2-1 | . | TRBV6-1 | few | TGTGCCAGCAGCTACCAAAACAACCGCGCCTACAATGAGCAGTTCTTC | CASSYQNNRAYNEQFF
TRBJ2-7 | . | TRBV12-3/TRBV12-4 | once | TGTGCCAGCAGTTCCCGACATGGGTCCTACGAGCAGTACTTC | CASSSRHGSYEQYF